The 5 T cell receptor beta chains in this list originate from one sample, sequenced in a study of T cell responses to AZD1222 COVID-19 vaccine. Assay used: immunoSEQ multiplex PCR; TCRdb lists only in-frame clones, some missing. This sample has about 150,000 clones, with 88% found just once. Here the sequenced sample was peripheral blood, taken on day 0 of AZD1222 vaccination. These receptors originate from an adult in good health.

The chain is built from TRBV7-2 and TRBJ2-1, with TRBD2 identical over 7 bases. CDR3 length: 15 amino acids. Looked up from germline, CDR1 is SGHTA and CDR2 is FQGNSA. With V trimmed by 3 bases and J by 4 bases, 6 bases remained unmatched. CDR3 in amino acids: CASSLIAGGYNEQFF. For the CDR3, the DNA is TGTGCCAGCAGCTTGATAGCGGGTGGATACAATGAGCAGTTCTTC.

The chain is built from TRBV29-1 and TRBJ2-1, with 8 bases lining up with TRBD1. Germline V gene sequence: CDR1 SQVTM, CDR2 ANQGSEA. This CDR3 has 13 residues. V gave up 4 bases and J gave up 7 bases; unmatched junction bases: 6. CDR3 sequence (DNA): TGCAGCGTTGGCAGGGGGCTTGGGAATGAGCAGTTCTTC. Encoded protein: CSVGRGLGNEQFF.

The chain has TRBV7-9 and TRBJ2-2; weak D call: TRBD1 (6 bases). Germline CDR1 is SEHNR and CDR2 is FQNEAQ (reference sequence). CDR3 size: 13 residues. V lost 5 bases and J 3 bases, leaving 7 bases between the germline ends. CDR3 amino acids: CASSRQDTGELFF. The DNA of the CDR3 is TGTGCCAGCAGCCGACAGGACACCGGGGAGCTGTTTTTT.

The count of this clone is one. This chain links TRBV9 with TRBJ2-1, with no clear D. Germline V gene sequence: CDR1 SGDLS, CDR2 YYNGEE. V shed 1 base and J shed 2 bases, with 13 bases lying between them. The CDR3 is 16 amino acids. This chain's CDR3 is CASSVIDRSPYNEQFF. CDR3 nucleotide sequence: TGTGCCAGCAGCGTAATCGACCGGTCCCCCTACAATGAGCAGTTCTTC.

This chain uses TRBV24-1 with TRBJ2-1; 8 bases fit TRBD2. V gave up 5 bases and J gave up 3 bases; unmatched junction bases: 8. In germline, CDR1 is KGHDR, CDR2 SFDVKD. The CDR3 runs 16 residues. The CDR3, as DNA: TGTGCCACCAGTGCCCTCGGGGCGGGGGGCTACAATGAGCAGTTCTTC. It yields the protein CATSALGAGGYNEQFF.